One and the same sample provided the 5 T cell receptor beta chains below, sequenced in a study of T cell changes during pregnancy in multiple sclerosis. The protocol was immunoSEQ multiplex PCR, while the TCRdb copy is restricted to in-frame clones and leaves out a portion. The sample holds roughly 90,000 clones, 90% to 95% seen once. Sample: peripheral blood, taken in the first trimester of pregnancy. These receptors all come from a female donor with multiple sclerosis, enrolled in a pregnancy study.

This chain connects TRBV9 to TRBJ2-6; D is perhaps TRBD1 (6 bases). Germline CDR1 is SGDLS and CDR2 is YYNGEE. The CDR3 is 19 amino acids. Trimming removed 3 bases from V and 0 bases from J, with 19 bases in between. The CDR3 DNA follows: TGTGCCAGCAGCGCGCGACACAGGGCTGTTGGCTCTGGGGCCAACGTCCTGACTTTC. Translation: CASSARHRAVGSGANVLTF.

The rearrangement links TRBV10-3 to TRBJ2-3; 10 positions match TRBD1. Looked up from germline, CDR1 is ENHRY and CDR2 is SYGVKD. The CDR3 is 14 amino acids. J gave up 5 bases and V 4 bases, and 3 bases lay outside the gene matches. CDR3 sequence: CAISAGTGEDTQYF. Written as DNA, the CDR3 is TGTGCCATCAGTGCCGGGACAGGGGAAGATACGCAGTATTTT.

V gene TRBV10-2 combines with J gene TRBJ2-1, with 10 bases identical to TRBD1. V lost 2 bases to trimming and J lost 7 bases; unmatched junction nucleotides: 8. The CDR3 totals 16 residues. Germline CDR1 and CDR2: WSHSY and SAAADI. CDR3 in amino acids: CASSEGGQGERNEQFF. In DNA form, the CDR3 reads TGCGCCAGCAGTGAGGGCGGACAGGGGGAGAGGAATGAGCAGTTCTTC.

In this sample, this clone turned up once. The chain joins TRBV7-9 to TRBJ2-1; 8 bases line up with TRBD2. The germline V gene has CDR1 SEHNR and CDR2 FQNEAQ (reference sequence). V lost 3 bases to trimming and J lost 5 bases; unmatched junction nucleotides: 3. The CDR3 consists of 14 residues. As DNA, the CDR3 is TGTGCCAGCAGCTTCGGGACTAGAAACAATGAGCAGTTCTTC. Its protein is CASSFGTRNNEQFF.

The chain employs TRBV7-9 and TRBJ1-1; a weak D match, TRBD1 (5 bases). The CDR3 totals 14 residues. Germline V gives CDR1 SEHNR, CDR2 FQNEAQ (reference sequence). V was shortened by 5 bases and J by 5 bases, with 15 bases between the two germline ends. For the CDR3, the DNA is TGTGCCAGCAGCGTATCCTGGGGGGTGACTGAAGCTTTCTTT. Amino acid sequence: CASSVSWGVTEAFF.